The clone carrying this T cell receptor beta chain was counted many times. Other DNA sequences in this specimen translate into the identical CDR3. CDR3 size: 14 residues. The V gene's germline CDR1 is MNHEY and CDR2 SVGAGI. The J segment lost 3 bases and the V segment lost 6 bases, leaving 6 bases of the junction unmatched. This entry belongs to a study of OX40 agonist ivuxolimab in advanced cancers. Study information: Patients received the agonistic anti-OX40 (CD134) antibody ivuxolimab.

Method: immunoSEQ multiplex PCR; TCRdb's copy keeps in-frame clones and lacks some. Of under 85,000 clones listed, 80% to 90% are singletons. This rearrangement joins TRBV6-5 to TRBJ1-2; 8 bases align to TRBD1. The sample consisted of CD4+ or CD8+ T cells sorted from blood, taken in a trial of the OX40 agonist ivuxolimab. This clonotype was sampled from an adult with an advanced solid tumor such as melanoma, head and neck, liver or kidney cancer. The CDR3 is CASSPGGADYGYTF. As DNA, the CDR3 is TGTGCCAGCAGCCCAGGGGGCGCAGACTATGGCTACACCTTC.